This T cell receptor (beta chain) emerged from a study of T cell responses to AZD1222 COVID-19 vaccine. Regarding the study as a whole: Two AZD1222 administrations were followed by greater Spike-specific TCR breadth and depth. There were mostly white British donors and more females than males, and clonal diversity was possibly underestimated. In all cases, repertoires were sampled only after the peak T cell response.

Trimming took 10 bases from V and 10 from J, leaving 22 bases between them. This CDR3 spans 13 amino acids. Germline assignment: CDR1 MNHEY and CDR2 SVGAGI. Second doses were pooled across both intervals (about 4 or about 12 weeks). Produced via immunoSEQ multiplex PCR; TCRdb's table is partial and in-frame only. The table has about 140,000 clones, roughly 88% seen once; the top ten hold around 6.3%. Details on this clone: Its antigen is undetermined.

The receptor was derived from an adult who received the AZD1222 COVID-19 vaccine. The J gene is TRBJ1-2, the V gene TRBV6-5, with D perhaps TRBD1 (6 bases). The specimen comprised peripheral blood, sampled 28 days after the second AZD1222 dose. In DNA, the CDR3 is TGTGCCACCACTCGGGGGCAGGGCGTTGCCTACACCTTC. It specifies CATTRGQGVAYTF.